This TCR beta chain was retrieved from a study of PD-1 blockade in classical Hodgkin lymphoma. Each patient's relapse followed autologous stem cell transplantation, and brentuximab vedotin exposure varied. TCRdb's copy holds only in-frame clones and misses some; the assay was immunoSEQ multiplex PCR. The sample records about 35,000 clones, about 70% being singletons. Germline CDR1 is MNHEY and CDR2 is SMNVEV (reference sequence). The CDR3 runs to 12 residues. The V and J ends lost 3 bases and 15 bases respectively, with 12 bases between them. The chain employs TRBV27 and TRBJ1-6; D unresolved. The receptor was derived from a human donor with classical Hodgkin lymphoma. The input for sequencing was peripheral blood mononuclear cells (PBMCs), taken before the second cycle of nivolumab. The CDR3 loop is CASSFREGFLHF. For the CDR3, the DNA is TGTGCCAGCAGTTTTAGGGAAGGGTTCCTCCACTTT.